This passage covers 6 T cell receptor beta chains from one sample sequenced in a study of cytotoxic CD8 clonotypes in ibrutinib-treated CLL. Some clones are missing from TCRdb's copy, which holds only in-frame ones; the method was immunoSEQ multiplex PCR. The table shows approximately 57,000 clones, with approximately 60% occurring only once. The sample was PBMCs, taken after 24 months of ibrutinib treatment. The receptor set was obtained from a human donor with chronic lymphocytic leukemia.

This clone has at least ten counts. The V and J genes are TRBV5-1 and TRBJ2-2, with 10 nucleotides matching TRBD1. Unmatched junction bases numbered 3, after V lost 1 base and J lost 3 bases. CDR1 and CDR2 (germline): SGHRS, YFSETQ. This CDR3 has 16 residues. This chain's CDR3 is CASSLFGTGDTGELFF. As DNA, the CDR3 is TGCGCCAGCAGCTTGTTCGGGACAGGGGACACCGGGGAGCTGTTTTTT.

The rearrangement uses TRBV27 and TRBJ2-2, with D unclear. The ends were cut back, 3 bases at V and 5 bases at J, with 16 bases in the middle. This CDR3 has 16 residues. The germline gives CDR1 MNHEY, CDR2 SMNVEV (reference sequence). This CDR3 reads CASSFIDGGQTGELFF. In nucleotides, the CDR3 is TGTGCCAGCAGTTTTATCGACGGCGGTCAGACCGGGGAGCTGTTTTTT.

This clone was found a few times. The chain couples TRBV6-5 to TRBJ2-7; no clear D. The CDR3 sequence is 11 residues long. Trimming shortened V by 5 bases and J by 7 bases, and 9 bases separated the two germline ends. From germline, CDR1 is MNHEY and CDR2 SVGAGI. The CDR3: CASSRMGEQYF. In nucleotides, the CDR3 is TGTGCCAGCAGTAGAATGGGTGAGCAGTACTTC.

V and J are TRBV6-5 and TRBJ1-2; 9 nucleotides agree with TRBD1. This CDR3 has 16 amino acids. Trimming took 2 bases from V and 3 from J; bases not matched to a gene: 7. Germline V lookup: CDR1 MNHEY, CDR2 SVGAGI. The CDR3 DNA sequence: TGTGCCAGCAGTTACCAAAGGACAGGGGTGGACTATGGCTACACCTTC. Amino acid sequence: CASSYQRTGVDYGYTF.

The CDR3 reads CASSENRARITGELFF. CDR3 nucleotide sequence: TGTGCCAGCAGTGAAAACCGGGCCAGGATCACCGGGGAGCTGTTTTTT. The V gene is TRBV6-1, the J gene TRBJ2-2; D is unclear. There are 16 residues in the CDR3. Deletions cut 2 bases from V and 4 bases from J, with 14 bases between. Germline CDR1 is MNHNS and CDR2 is SASEGT.

The chain is built from TRBV5-6 and TRBJ2-3; D remains unclear. Trimming pared 3 bases from V and 2 bases from J, leaving 10 bases between. The germline gives CDR1 SGHDT, CDR2 YYEEEE. The CDR3 is made up of 14 amino acids. The chain's CDR3 is CASSSPRYTDTQYF. In DNA form, the CDR3 reads TGTGCCAGCAGCTCCCCCCGCTACACAGATACGCAGTATTTT. The full variable domain, with the rest looked up from reference TRBV5-6 and TRBJ2-3, is DAGVTQSPTHLIKTRGQQVTLRCSPKSGHDTVSWYQQALGQGPQFIFQYYEEEERQRGNFPDRFSGHQFPNYSSELNVNALLLGDSALYLCASSSPRYTDTQYFGPGTRLTVL.